This T cell receptor (beta chain) appears in the sequencing data of a study of T cells after posttransplantation cyclophosphamide (dated by TCRdb to the mid-2010s). Study-level background: Using TRB sequencing, the study followed how the T cell repertoire reconstituted after myeloablative bone marrow transplantation in which posttransplantation cyclophosphamide served as GVHD prophylaxis. Samples from 30 to 35 PTCy-treated patients, along with samples from about 17 of their related bone marrow donors, underwent antigen receptor sequencing. Blood from all 35 or so PTCy patients with 1-year posttransplant specimens was subjected to TRB sequencing. TRB sequencing was also done on up to about 3 additional blood samples from 2 to 5.2 years after transplant in 3 patients, and on pretransplant blood from 4 patients. Because TRA and TRB clonality correlated tightly in 9 samples, later TCR analyses were limited to TRB. Public TRB sequences were queried against a database of over 3,500 sequences associated with responses to pathogens, tumor antigens, self-antigens and alloantigens. Paper-wide results and their limitations: Donor-recipient similarity was low at 1-2 months but increased during the first year, and donor CD8+ memory clones often dominated later blood repertoires. Across the approximately 47 patients, TRB clonality was highly associated with recipient CMV seropositivity and CMV reactivation, and diversity with PTCy was similar to that in the CNI/methotrexate controls. The TRB repertoires of T cells infiltrating skin or the GI tract showed only limited overlap with the TRB repertoires found in blood.

Related bone marrow donors provided peripheral blood samples on the day of marrow donation. Peripheral blood and bone marrow mononuclear cells were isolated by Ficoll-Hypaque density centrifugation and were cryopreserved. Genomic DNA was the input for TRB sequencing, which was run either with the immunoSEQ assay at survey resolution or with the hsTCRB kit. On the authors' methods: The immunoSEQ software handled initial read processing, and the LymphoSeq R package was used for repertoire analyses. Clonality was computed as 1 minus normalized Shannon entropy, and a Gini coefficient was also calculated for each TRB dataset. Phenotypes of unsorted samples were inferred by mapping TRB sequences from sorted subsets of the recipient or donor onto the same recipient's unsorted samples. The immuneACCESS repertoire file appears here via TCRdb, limited to in-frame rearrangements. These files lack a portion of the clones; in checked studies, under half of the deficit traces to unresolved V genes, and the cause of the others is not known. That table gives V, J and clone size, and the DNA gave D and trimming. The data for this sample show about 37,000 clones, each detected more than once. The ten largest clones take up roughly 5.8% of the sample.

Notes on this clone: The antigen it binds to is not known. One base away there is no much larger clone; base qualities are not given.

The sequencing sample was made of PBMCs. The receptor comes from a man aged 25 to 45 in good health and a related stem cell transplant donor.

The bases are TGTGCCAGCAGCTTGACCGCCGGGACTAGCGGGGGGGCTTTGTGTGAGCAGTTCTTC. It translates as CASSLTAGTSGGALCEQFF. The sequence joins TRBV7-8 to TRBJ2-1; the central 16 bases match TRBD2. At the junction V is shortened by 3 bases and J by 9 bases; bases outside the gene matches: 14. Its CDR3 holds 19 amino acids, cysteine through phenylalanine. Kept here is only the CDR3 DNA, which spans 57 bases and is read in frame from base 1. From the germline V gene, CDR1 is SGHVS and CDR2 is FQNEAQ.